This T cell receptor beta chain stems from a study of blood T cell repertoires in COVID-19. Overall study: Samples representing acute and convalescent COVID-19 were sourced from the United States, Italy and Spain. T cells, B-cell-depleted T cells, or PBMCs supplied cDNA or gDNA.

This clone has only a few counts. In the study's own analysis: It was from reference gene primer amplification that nucleated cell counts were estimated. Repertoires were generated with immunoSEQ multiplex PCR, while TCRdb's copy carries only in-frame clones and drops some. V, J and clone size are those of that table, while D and trimming were read from the DNA. The data show 110,000 or so clones, around three quarters seen once. This receptor was taken from a man aged 65-85 years with acute or convalescent COVID-19. Sequencing used peripheral blood.

The CDR3 reads CASSQGSSGGSYEQYF. In DNA form, the CDR3 reads TGCGCCAGCAGCCAAGGGAGTAGCGGGGGCTCCTACGAGCAGTACTTC. The chain is built from TRBV4-3 and TRBJ2-7, with 9 bases aligning to TRBD2. Per the germline V gene, CDR1 is LGHNA and CDR2 is YSLEER. The V segment lost 1 base and the J segment 0 bases; nucleotides outside the gene matches: 4. The CDR3 extends over 16 amino acids.